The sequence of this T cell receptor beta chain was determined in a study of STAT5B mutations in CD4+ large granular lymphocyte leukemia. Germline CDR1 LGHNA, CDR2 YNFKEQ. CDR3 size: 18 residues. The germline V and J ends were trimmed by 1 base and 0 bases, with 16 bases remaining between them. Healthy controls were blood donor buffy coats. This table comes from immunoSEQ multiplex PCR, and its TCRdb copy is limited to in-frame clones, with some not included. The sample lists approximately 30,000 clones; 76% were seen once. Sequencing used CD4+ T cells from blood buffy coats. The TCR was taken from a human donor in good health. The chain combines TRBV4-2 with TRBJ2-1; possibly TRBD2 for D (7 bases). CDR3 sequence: CASSQAWGLAASYNEQFF. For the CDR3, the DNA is TGTGCCAGCAGCCAAGCCTGGGGGCTAGCGGCCTCCTACAATGAGCAGTTCTTC.